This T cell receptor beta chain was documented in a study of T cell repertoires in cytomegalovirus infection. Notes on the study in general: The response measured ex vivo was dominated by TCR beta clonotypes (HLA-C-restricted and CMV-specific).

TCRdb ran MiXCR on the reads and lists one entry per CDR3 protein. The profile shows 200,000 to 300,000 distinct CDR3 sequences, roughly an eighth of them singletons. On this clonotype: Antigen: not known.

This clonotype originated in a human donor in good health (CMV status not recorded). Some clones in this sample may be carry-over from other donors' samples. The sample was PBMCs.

The chain's CDR3 is CATGTPPGQNTGELFF. The DNA of the CDR3 is TGTGCCACCGGGACGCCTCCGGGACAGAACACCGGGGAGCTGTTTTTT. This chain connects TRBV24-1 to TRBJ2-2; TRBD1 is a possible D gene (6 bases). The germline V gene encodes CDR1 KGHDR and CDR2 SFDVKD. V gave up 9 bases and J gave up 1 base, with 17 bases separating them. This CDR3 spans 16 amino acids.